Below are 24 T cell receptor beta chains sequenced from a single sample in a study of neurological immune-mediated disorders (dated by TCRdb to about 2019). The library was generated by 5' RACE. Sequenced using an Illumina HiSeq 2500. TCRdb itself trimmed the public reads at Q25 with fastp, ran MiXCR and retained productive beta chains. Here each entry gathers all rows of one CDR3 protein and keeps the most common genes and DNA. The sample profile shows about 55,000 distinct CDR3 sequences; around 24% of them were found once. The ten top clones hold about 4.3% of the sample. In light of the paper, this sample's time point label describes: technical triplicate 2. The sequenced sample consisted of PBMCs. Source of these receptors: a man between 60 and 75 years old with HTLV-1-associated myelopathy (HAM/TSP).

The V and J genes are TRBV7-2 and TRBJ2-1; 9 bases map to TRBD2. Germline loops: CDR1 SGHTA, CDR2 FQGNSA. The junction had 8 bases not matched to a gene; V was cut back by 5 bases and J by 15 bases. CDR3 length equals 12 residues. The CDR3 sequence: CASSPRASGVFF. The CDR3 nucleotides read TGTGCCAGCAGCCCCCGTGCTAGCGGGGTGTTCTTC.

This clonotype occurred many times. This chain links TRBV3-1 with TRBJ2-7, with 9 bases that match TRBD1. This CDR3 is 14 amino acids long. Trimming at V came to 6 bases and at J to 4 bases, leaving 7 bases not matched to a gene. Germline-derived CDR1 and CDR2 are LGHDT and YNNKEL (reference sequence). In nucleotides, the CDR3 is TGTGCCAGCAGGGGCCACGGACAGGGGTACGAGCAGTACTTC. It is translated as CASRGHGQGYEQYF.

This clonotype came up a few times. This may arise from a read error, as a much more abundant clone is one base away. The CDR3 spells CSVRTGLVGYTF. The CDR3 region has the DNA TGCAGCGTCAGGACAGGGCTTGTTGGCTACACCTTC. This chain joins TRBV29-1 and TRBJ1-2; 8 bases agree with TRBD1. CDR3 length: 12 residues. In germline, CDR1 is SQVTM, CDR2 ANQGSEA. Germline trimming cut 6 bases from V and 7 bases from J; bases unmatched to any gene: 7.

This clonotype has ten or more counts. V usage is TRBV20-1 and J usage is TRBJ1-1; no definite D call. From germline, CDR1 is DFQATT and CDR2 SNEGSKA (reference sequence). Trimming removed 0 bases at V and 10 bases at J, with 9 bases between. This CDR3 has 11 amino acids. Here the CDR3 DNA reads TGCAGTGCTAGAGACATCCCAGGAGCTTTCTTT. Its translation is CSARDIPGAFF.

This clonotype was seen repeatedly, ten times or more. V usage is TRBV12-3 or TRBV12-4 and J usage is TRBJ1-5; D gene unclear. This CDR3 comprises 15 residues. Trimming removed 3 bases from V and 4 bases from J, with 13 bases in between. The CDR3 sequence is CASSFGSGSNQPQHF. The CDR3 nucleotides read TGTGCCAGCAGTTTTGGGTCGGGCAGTAATCAGCCCCAGCATTTT.

V usage is TRBV29-1 and J usage is TRBJ2-5; 9 nucleotides agree with TRBD2. The CDR3 totals 14 residues. V was clipped by 3 bases and J by 0 bases; unmatched bases: 2. CDR1 and CDR2 from the germline V gene are SQVTM and ANQGSEA. CDR3 sequence (DNA): TGCAGCGTTGACCCTAGCGGGAACCAAGAGACCCAGTACTTC. This sequence encodes CSVDPSGNQETQYF.

The chain is built from TRBV18 and TRBJ1-1; D is uncertain. Germline V gene lookup returns CDR1 KGHSH and CDR2 LQKENI. V was shortened by 2 bases and J by 8 bases, with 24 bases between the two germline ends. The CDR3 covers 17 residues. The CDR3 loop reads CASSPMAGLTGSREAFF. CDR3 coding DNA: TGTGCCAGCTCACCAATGGCAGGTCTAACGGGTTCTCGAGAAGCTTTCTTT.

Notes on this clonotype: At one of its ends the junction is not consistent with the germline gene, which may arise from a read error. This sequence joins TRBV15 and TRBJ2-3; the D gene is possibly TRBD1 (5 bases). The CDR3 has 16 residues. Per germline, CDR1 LNHNV and CDR2 YYDKDF (reference sequence). The CDR3 reads CATSPRSQETTDTKYF. DNA for the CDR3: TGTGCCACCAGCCCTCGGTCACAGGAGACCACAGATACGAAGTATTTT.

In this sample, this clonotype turned up a few times. The gene calls are TRBV19 and TRBJ1-1; D is unclear. This CDR3 has 13 residues. Trimming took off 7 bases at V and 4 bases at J, with 13 bases between the two ends. Germline values: CDR1 LNHDA, CDR2 SQIVND (reference sequence). The DNA of the CDR3 is TGTGCCAGTAAACTCCAGTCGGCCACTGAAGCTTTCTTT. Residues: CASKLQSATEAFF.

This chain joins TRBV20-1 and TRBJ2-2, with 7 bases fitting TRBD1. Germline V gene lookup returns CDR1 DFQATT and CDR2 SNEGSKA (reference sequence). The CDR3 length is 13 residues. V dropped 6 bases and J dropped 4; count of bases not matched to a gene: 5. The CDR3 protein is CSATGQTTGELFF. The CDR3 coding sequence is TGCAGTGCAACGGGACAGACCACCGGGGAGCTGTTTTTT.

This clonotype has at least ten counts. The chain joins TRBV7-2 to TRBJ2-3; D perhaps matches TRBD2 (7 bases). Germline values: CDR1 SGHTA, CDR2 FQGNSA. Trimming took 1 base from V and 5 from J, leaving 19 bases between them. The CDR3 has 17 residues. The CDR3 nucleotides read TGTGCCAGCAGCTTAGTCTCGGGGGGCGGCCAGGGAGATACGCAGTATTTT. This sequence encodes CASSLVSGGGQGDTQYF.

This clonotype was seen many times. This sequence joins TRBV3-1 and TRBJ1-6; 9 positions agree with TRBD1. The CDR3 is 16 residues long. V shed 1 base and J 7 bases; nucleotides not matched to a gene: 5. From germline, CDR1 is LGHDT and CDR2 YNNKEL (reference sequence). The CDR3 spells CASSQGFGQGNSPLHF. CDR3 nucleotide sequence: TGTGCCAGCAGCCAAGGTTTCGGACAGGGGAATTCACCCCTCCACTTT.

This clonotype occurred many times. The chain employs TRBV29-1 and TRBJ2-1; D possibly corresponds to TRBD1 (5 bases). Germline V gives CDR1 SQVTM, CDR2 ANQGSEA. Trimming cost V 3 bases and J 3 bases, with 9 bases left between them. This CDR3 is built from 13 residues. The CDR3 DNA reads as TGCAGCGTTGATCCAGGGCACTACAATGAGCAGTTCTTC. Protein product: CSVDPGHYNEQFF.

In DNA, the CDR3 is TGTGCCAGTAGTACAACTAGCACCTTCACAGATACGCAGTATTTT. Its translation: CASSTTSTFTDTQYF. The gene calls are TRBV19 and TRBJ2-3; D is possibly TRBD2 (6 bases). The V end was cut by 4 bases, the J end by 2 bases, with 13 bases between. Germline-derived CDR1 and CDR2 are LNHDA and SQIVND (reference sequence). The CDR3 consists of 15 residues.

As DNA, the CDR3 is TGTGCCAGCAGTGCTACCTGGACAGGGGTCCTGGGGCAGTACTTC. Amino acids: CASSATWTGVLGQYF. The V gene is TRBV12-3 or TRBV12-4, the J gene TRBJ2-7, with 9 positions matching TRBD1. The V gene end was trimmed by 5 bases and the J gene end by 9 bases; junction bases not matched to a gene: 14. This CDR3 is built from 15 residues.

This clonotype was seen at least ten times. V usage is TRBV20-1 and J usage is TRBJ2-7; TRBD2 matches 9 bases. The CDR3 runs 12 residues. CDR1 is DFQATT and CDR2 is SNEGSKA in the germline V gene (reference sequence). Trimming cost V 7 bases and J 3 bases; bases outside gene matches: 4. The CDR3, as DNA: TGCAGTGTACCAGCGGGGGGCTACGAGCAGTACTTC. Protein: CSVPAGGYEQYF.

This clonotype was seen repeatedly, ten times or more. The chain recombines TRBV5-1 with TRBJ2-1; TRBD2 matches at 12 bases. This CDR3 has 15 amino acids. Germline V gene sequence: CDR1 SGHRS, CDR2 YFSETQ. The V and J ends lost 4 bases and 9 bases, in that order; junction bases with no gene match: 8. CDR3: CASSPGLAGWSEQFF. The CDR3 DNA sequence: TGCGCCAGCAGCCCCGGACTAGCGGGATGGAGTGAGCAGTTCTTC.

A single count supports this clonotype. This chain links TRBV12-3 or TRBV12-4 with TRBJ2-5; a possible D gene is TRBD2 (6 bases). Trimming removed 8 bases at V and 4 bases at J, with 11 bases between. This CDR3 spans 12 amino acids. In DNA form, the CDR3 reads TGTGCCAGCGGAAGGGGAGGAGAGACCCAGTACTTC. It is translated as CASGRGGETQYF.

The table lists this clonotype with many counts. The J gene is TRBJ1-2, the V gene TRBV5-5; 8 bases align to TRBD1. The junction had 1 base not matched to a gene; V was cut back by 0 bases and J by 0 bases. CDR1 SGHKS and CDR2 YYEKEE come from the germline V gene (reference sequence). This CDR3 is 15 amino acids long. This chain's CDR3 is CASSLVQGANYGYTF. The CDR3 region has the DNA TGTGCCAGCAGCTTGGTACAGGGGGCTAACTATGGCTACACCTTC.

This chain links TRBV20-1 with TRBJ1-1; D is undetermined. CDR1 and CDR2 from the germline V gene are DFQATT and SNEGSKA (reference sequence). The CDR3 extends over 13 amino acids. Trimming left V 4 bases short and J 2 bases short, with 11 bases between. CDR3 coding DNA: TGCAGTGCTAATAGAAGCCCTAACACTGAAGCTTTCTTT. Translating it yields CSANRSPNTEAFF.

This clonotype appeared many times. The gene calls are TRBV5-6 and TRBJ2-7; 7 bases map to TRBD2. CDR1 is SGHDT, CDR2 YYEEEE, per germline. V lost 3 bases to trimming and J lost 5 bases; unmatched junction nucleotides: 5. The CDR3 contains 13 residues. The DNA for the CDR3 is TGTGCCAGCAGCTGGCGGGAGCGGAACGAGCAGTACTTC. It translates to CASSWRERNEQYF.

This clonotype was found many times. The chain is built from TRBV19 and TRBJ2-7, with D possibly matching TRBD1 (6 bases). This CDR3 region has 14 residues. The germline V gene encodes CDR1 LNHDA and CDR2 SQIVND (reference sequence). V shed 3 bases and J shed 5 bases, with 14 bases lying between them. The CDR3 sequence is CASSMGRGINEQYF. The CDR3 DNA reads TGTGCCAGTAGTATGGGCAGGGGAATCAACGAGCAGTACTTC.

J is TRBJ2-1 and V is TRBV9; 8 bases agree with TRBD2. The CDR3 runs 16 residues. The trim removed 4 bases at V and 7 bases at J, leaving 13 bases unmatched. The germline V gene encodes CDR1 SGDLS and CDR2 YYNGEE. DNA of the CDR3: TGTGCCAGCAGCACGCCCAAGCGGGAGAACGGGAATGAGCAGTTCTTC. Residues: CASSTPKRENGNEQFF.

Many counts were recorded for this clonotype. The J gene is TRBJ1-2, the V gene TRBV5-6; tentative D call: TRBD1 (5 bases). This CDR3 is 15 amino acids long. V shed 1 base and J shed 4 bases, with 14 bases lying between them. Germline CDR1 SGHDT, CDR2 YYEEEE. Written as DNA, the CDR3 is TGTGCCAGCAGCTTGATCCAGGGTGGTAGCTATGGCTACACCTTC. This encodes CASSLIQGGSYGYTF.